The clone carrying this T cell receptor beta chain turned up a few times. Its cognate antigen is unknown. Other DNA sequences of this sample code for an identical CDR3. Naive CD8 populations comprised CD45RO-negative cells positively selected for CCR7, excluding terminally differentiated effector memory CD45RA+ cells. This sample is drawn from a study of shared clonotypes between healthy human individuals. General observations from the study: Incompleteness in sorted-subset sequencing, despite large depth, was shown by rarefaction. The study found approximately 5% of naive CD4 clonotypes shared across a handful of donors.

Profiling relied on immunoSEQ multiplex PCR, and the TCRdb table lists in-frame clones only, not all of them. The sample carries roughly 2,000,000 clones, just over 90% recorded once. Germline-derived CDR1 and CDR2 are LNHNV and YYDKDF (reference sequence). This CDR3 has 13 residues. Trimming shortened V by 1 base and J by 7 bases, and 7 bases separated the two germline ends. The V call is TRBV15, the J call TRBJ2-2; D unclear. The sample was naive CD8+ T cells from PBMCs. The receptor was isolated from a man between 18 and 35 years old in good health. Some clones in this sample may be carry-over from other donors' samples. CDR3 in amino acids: CATSRVMVGELFF. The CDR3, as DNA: TGTGCCACCAGCAGAGTGATGGTCGGGGAGCTGTTTTTT.